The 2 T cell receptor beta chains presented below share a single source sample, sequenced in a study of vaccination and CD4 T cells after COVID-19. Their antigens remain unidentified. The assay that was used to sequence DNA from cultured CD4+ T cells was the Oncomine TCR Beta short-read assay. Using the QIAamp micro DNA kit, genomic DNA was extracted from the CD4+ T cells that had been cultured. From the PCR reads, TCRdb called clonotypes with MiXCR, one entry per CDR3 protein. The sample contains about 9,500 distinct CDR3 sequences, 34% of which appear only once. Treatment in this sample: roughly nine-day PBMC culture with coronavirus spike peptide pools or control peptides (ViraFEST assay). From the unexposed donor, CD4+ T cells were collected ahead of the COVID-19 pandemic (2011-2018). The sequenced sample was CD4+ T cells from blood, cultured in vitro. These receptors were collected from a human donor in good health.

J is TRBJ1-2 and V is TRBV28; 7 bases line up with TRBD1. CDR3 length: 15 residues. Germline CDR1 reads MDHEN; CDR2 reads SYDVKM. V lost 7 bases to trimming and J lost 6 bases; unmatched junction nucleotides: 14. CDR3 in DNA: TGTGCCAGCATCCTACAGGGACAGTTAATTAATGGCTACACCTTC. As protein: CASILQGQLINGYTF.

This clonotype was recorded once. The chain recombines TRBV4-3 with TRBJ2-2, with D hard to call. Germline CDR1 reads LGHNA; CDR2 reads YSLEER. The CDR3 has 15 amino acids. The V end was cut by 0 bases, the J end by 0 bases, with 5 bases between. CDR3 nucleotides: TGCGCCAGCAGCCAAGAAATATCGAACACCGGGGAGCTGTTTTTT. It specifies CASSQEISNTGELFF.